This T cell receptor beta chain was observed in a study of shared T cell receptors in the human thymus. CDR1 and CDR2 (germline): LGHNA, YSLEER. This CDR3 is built from 11 residues. The V end lost 6 bases, the J end lost 5 bases, and 6 bases lay between the germline ends. Assay used: immunoSEQ multiplex PCR; TCRdb lists only in-frame clones, some missing. This sample yields 640,000 or so clones, of which over 75% are seen a single time; roughly 0.0089% belongs to the top ten. Separately, the same data were catalogued under a study of human thymus T cells. That investigation notes: Resected material from corrective heart surgery provided the thymus tissue analysed. Highly overlapping thymic repertoires in unrelated individuals were reported by related research.

This TCR came from a boy less than two years old with a congenital heart defect. The specimen sequenced was thymocytes. The chain combines TRBV4-3 with TRBJ2-3; D is undetermined. The CDR3 DNA follows: TGCGCCAGCAGGTCAGGAGATACGCAGTATTTT. Amino acid sequence: CASRSGDTQYF.